This paragraph covers one T cell receptor beta chain sequence. As yet, its antigen is unknown. The source of the sample is a study of yellow fever vaccine responses in identical twins. Study-wide results and caveats: Twins' vaccine T cell response reportedly seemed partly convergent, partly personalized.

Germline assignment: CDR1 SGHNT and CDR2 YENEEA. The CDR3 sequence is 14 residues long. The trim removed 5 bases at V and 4 bases at J, leaving 5 bases unmatched. MiXCR was run by TCRdb on the RT-PCR reads, yielding one entry per CDR3 protein. Altogether approximately 20,000 distinct CDR3 sequences are present, around 72% being singletons, with the ten largest covering over 2%. The material was T cells from blood (PBMCs), unsorted or a sorted subset (not recorded which), obtained before or after yellow fever vaccination (not recorded which). V is TRBV11-3 and J is TRBJ2-5; 9 bases match TRBD1. This TCR was recovered from a woman aged 18-35 years who received the yellow fever vaccine. The CDR3 is CASSIQGAAETQYF. CDR3 sequence (DNA): TGTGCCAGCAGCATACAGGGGGCGGCAGAGACCCAGTACTTC. The variable domain in full, completed from reference TRBV11-3 and TRBJ2-5, reads EAGVVQSPRYKIIEKKQPVAFWCNPISGHNTLYWYLQNLGQGPELLIRYENEEAVDDSQLPKDRFSAERLKGVDSTLKIQPAELGDSAVYLCASSIQGAAETQYFGPGTRLLVL.